This is a list of T cell receptor beta chains from one sample in a study of T cells in Graves' hyperthyroidism and ophthalmopathy. TCRdb redid the calling of the multiplex PCR reads with MiXCR, one entry per CDR3 protein. The sample records 600,000 or so distinct CDR3 sequences, around 13% being singletons. Sequencing was done on a sample of blood. The receptors originated from a woman in her fifties or sixties with Graves' ophthalmopathy. The conserved cysteine and the conserved F or W are not part of the CDR3 here.

J gene: TRBJ2-1
V gene: TRBV9
CDR3 protein: ASSGGLLYNEQF

J gene: TRBJ2-7
V gene: TRBV29-1
CDR3 protein: SVRTVLSYEQY

J gene: TRBJ2-1
V gene: TRBV7-8
CDR3 protein: ASSLWGGRRYNEQF

J gene: TRBJ2-1
V gene: TRBV20-1
CDR3 protein: SARPGTGNEQF

J gene: TRBJ1-4
V gene: TRBV27
CDR3 protein: ASSPMTGVLWKLF

J gene: TRBJ2-7
V gene: TRBV7-9
CDR3 protein: ASSPLTSGRYEQY

J gene: TRBJ2-7
V gene: TRBV5-6
CDR3 protein: ASRSNRGRQVGGEQY

J gene: TRBJ2-5
V gene: TRBV6-2/TRBV6-3
CDR3 protein: ASSYSRGFQETQY

J gene: TRBJ2-5
V gene: TRBV6-2/TRBV6-3
CDR3 protein: ASSYTRGQEAQY

J gene: TRBJ2-1
V gene: TRBV20-1
CDR3 protein: SARDLLAGALYEQF

J gene: TRBJ2-1
V gene: TRBV20-1
CDR3 protein: SASTLQGYGEQF

J gene: TRBJ2-7
V gene: TRBV6-2/TRBV6-3
CDR3 protein: ASTRDRVSYEQY

J gene: TRBJ1-1
V gene: TRBV18
CDR3 protein: ASSPSTGVMNTEAF

J gene: TRBJ2-5
V gene: TRBV7-3
CDR3 protein: ASSLTGAGGPTPETQY

J gene: TRBJ2-2
V gene: TRBV9
CDR3 protein: ASSGIGRGIGNTGELF

J gene: TRBJ1-2
V gene: TRBV6-5
CDR3 protein: ASSYRPEYGYT

J gene: TRBJ1-4
V gene: TRBV2
CDR3 protein: ASSGTGVEKLF

J gene: TRBJ2-1
V gene: TRBV20-1
CDR3 protein: SARDARYNEQF

J gene: TRBJ1-5
V gene: TRBV27
CDR3 protein: ASSLNQGFNQPQH

J gene: TRBJ2-1
V gene: TRBV28
CDR3 protein: ASSPVRDRGLDEQF

J gene: TRBJ2-5
V gene: TRBV14
CDR3 protein: ASSQDKRQGGETQY

J gene: TRBJ2-3
V gene: TRBV6-4
CDR3 protein: ASSPWGLAGSTPSTDTQY

J gene: TRBJ2-1
V gene: TRBV5-6
CDR3 protein: ASSWTEDNEQF

J gene: TRBJ1-2
V gene: TRBV7-2
CDR3 protein: ASSPDRRNYGYT

J gene: TRBJ2-1
V gene: TRBV7-7
CDR3 protein: ASSLGPVWTSYNEQF

J gene: TRBJ2-7
V gene: TRBV27
CDR3 protein: ASSTLTGTGSYEQY

J gene: TRBJ2-7
V gene: TRBV5-1
CDR3 protein: ASMPGLAGSEQY

J gene: TRBJ1-5
V gene: TRBV12-5
CDR3 protein: ASGLNNQPQH

J gene: TRBJ1-1
V gene: TRBV2
CDR3 protein: ASSITGTSNTEAF

J gene: TRBJ2-1
V gene: TRBV24-1
CDR3 protein: ATSDSSMRGAGYNEQF

J gene: TRBJ2-1
V gene: TRBV6-1
CDR3 protein: ASNPGLYNEQF

J gene: TRBJ2-1
V gene: TRBV27
CDR3 protein: ASSFRLAGYNEQF

J gene: TRBJ1-6
V gene: TRBV28
CDR3 protein: ASSSPGRDNSPLH

J gene: TRBJ2-1
V gene: TRBV5-1
CDR3 protein: ASSAKDYNEQF

J gene: TRBJ2-3
V gene: TRBV12-3/TRBV12-4
CDR3 protein: ASSGTGASTDTQY

J gene: TRBJ1-5
V gene: TRBV24-1
CDR3 protein: ATSDGDGYQPQH